The 20 T cell receptor beta chains reported below all come from one sample, sequenced in a study of cytomegalovirus exposure and HLA in healthy donors (dated by TCRdb to about 2017). The library was prepared using the immunoSEQ multiplex PCR assay. For the multiplex PCR, a mixture combining 60 forward primers for TCR Vbeta segments and 13 reverse primers for TCR Jbeta segments was used. Sourced from immuneACCESS, this table was stored by TCRdb with only in-frame sequences that have V and J called. A share of the clones is absent; for the studies checked, an unresolved V gene accounts for under half, and the remainder has no known explanation. In this sample's table one finds more than 100,000 clones. The ten largest clones represent roughly 3.5% of the sample. Sequenced sample: PBMCs. Receptors were obtained from a middle-aged man in good health and CMV-seronegative.

The chain combines TRBV7-2 with TRBJ2-5; D is unclear. There are 11 residues in the CDR3. Deletions cut 4 bases from V and 5 bases from J, with 5 bases between. Looked up from germline, CDR1 is SGHTA and CDR2 is FQGNSA. CDR3 region: CASSSSETQYF. DNA for the CDR3: TGTGCCAGCAGCTCCTCTGAGACCCAGTACTTC.

Notes on this clone: At one of its ends the junction is not consistent with the germline gene, which may arise from a read error. The V and J genes are TRBV2 and TRBJ2-7; D might be TRBD2 (6 bases). The CDR3 is 13 amino acids. In germline, CDR1 is SNHLY, CDR2 FYNNEI. In DNA form, the CDR3 reads TGTGCCAGCAGTGAAGCGCAATGGGGAGGCCTCCACTTC. As protein: CASSEAQWGGLHF.

The chain uses TRBV5-4 and TRBJ2-1; the match to TRBD2 covers 7 bases. The CDR3 loop spans 16 amino acids. The germline V gene encodes CDR1 SGHNT and CDR2 YYREEE (reference sequence). After removal of 4 bases from V and 1 base from J, the junction contained 8 bases not matched to a gene. CDR3: CASSPGAGDSYNEQFF. CDR3 bases: TGTGCCAGCAGCCCTGGGGCGGGAGATTCCTACAATGAGCAGTTCTTC.

The chain couples TRBV18 to TRBJ2-7; D call uncertain. Germline CDR1 and CDR2: KGHSH and LQKENI. V was shortened by 3 bases and J by 7 bases, with 13 bases between the two germline ends. This CDR3 spans 13 amino acids. CDR3 sequence: CASSPPATVEQYF. In nucleotides, the CDR3 is TGTGCCAGCTCACCCCCAGCCACAGTGGAGCAGTACTTC.

This rearrangement joins TRBV7-6 to TRBJ1-1; D unclear. The V gene lost 0 bases and the J gene lost 3 bases, with 8 bases spanning the gap. The length of the CDR3 is 14 residues. Germline values: CDR1 SGHVS, CDR2 FNYEAQ. This CDR3 reads CASSLAYGDTEAFF. The CDR3 nucleotides are TGTGCCAGCAGCTTAGCGTACGGAGACACTGAAGCTTTCTTT.

The chain has TRBV11-3 and TRBJ2-4, with 7 bases that match TRBD2. Germline CDR1 reads SGHNT; CDR2 reads YENEEA. This CDR3 is 14 amino acids long. The junction had 6 bases not matched to a gene; V was cut back by 5 bases and J by 5 bases. The CDR3 DNA sequence: TGTGCCAGCAGCAAATGGGGGGGGGAAAACATTCAGTACTTC. Translating it yields CASSKWGGENIQYF.

The chain has TRBV28 and TRBJ1-5; D is unresolved. Trimming removed 5 bases at V and 0 bases at J, with 11 bases between. CDR3 length: 15 amino acids. Germline V gene data show CDR1 as MDHEN and CDR2 as SYDVKM. CDR3 nucleotides: TGTGCCAGCAGTCTAACACAGATTAGCAATCAGCCCCAGCATTTT. Its translation: CASSLTQISNQPQHF.

The rearrangement uses TRBV25-1 and TRBJ2-5; 8 nucleotides agree with TRBD1. J gave up 4 bases and V 5 bases, and 9 bases lay outside the gene matches. Germline V lookup: CDR1 MGHDK, CDR2 SYGVNS. CDR3 length equals 15 residues. CDR3 sequence reads: CASSSDRAPSETQYF. The DNA of the CDR3 is TGTGCCAGCAGTTCGGACAGGGCACCATCAGAGACCCAGTACTTC.

V gene TRBV6-1 combines with J gene TRBJ2-7, with D possibly matching TRBD1 (6 bases). The V end lost 6 bases, the J end lost 2 bases, and 17 bases lay between the germline ends. CDR1 is MNHNS, CDR2 SASEGT, per germline. This CDR3 spans 15 amino acids. CDR3 amino acids: CASSVRDTSAYEQYF. In DNA form, the CDR3 reads TGTGCCAGCAGCGTCCGGGACACCTCGGCCTACGAGCAGTACTTC.

The chain uses TRBV10-2 and TRBJ2-1; 10 bases agree with TRBD2. The length of the CDR3 is 14 residues. CDR1 and CDR2 from the germline V gene are WSHSY and SAAADI. V was clipped by 7 bases and J by 3 bases; unmatched bases: 3. In DNA, the CDR3 is TGCGCCAGCAAACTAGCGGGGAACTACAATGAGCAGTTCTTC. Translation gives CASKLAGNYNEQFF.

The chain links TRBV5-1 to TRBJ1-1; D is possibly TRBD1 (5 bases). Germline V gene sequence: CDR1 SGHRS, CDR2 YFSETQ. V was shortened by 4 bases and J by 2 bases, with 12 bases between the two germline ends. This CDR3 is 14 amino acids long. Written as DNA, the CDR3 is TGCGCCAGCAGCGACGGGACTTTTAACACTGAAGCTTTCTTT. Encoded protein: CASSDGTFNTEAFF.

The V and J genes are TRBV5-6 and TRBJ2-7, with 7 bases fitting TRBD1. Germline lookup yields CDR1 SGHDT and CDR2 YYEEEE. V lost 3 bases and J lost 2; bases outside the gene matches: 2. This CDR3 contains 13 residues. This chain's CDR3 is CASSWGTAYEQYF. For the CDR3, the DNA is TGTGCCAGCAGCTGGGGGACAGCCTACGAGCAGTACTTC.

The chain couples TRBV10-3 to TRBJ2-7; the D gene is possibly TRBD2 (6 bases). Germline V lookup: CDR1 ENHRY, CDR2 SYGVKD. This CDR3 spans 13 amino acids. The V gene lost 8 bases and the J gene lost 3 bases, with 14 bases spanning the gap. The CDR3 nucleotides read TGTGCCATCGGTATGGGACTCTTCTACGAGCAGTACTTC. Encoded protein: CAIGMGLFYEQYF.

The rearrangement links TRBV19 to TRBJ2-5, with D perhaps matching TRBD1 (5 bases). Germline V lookup: CDR1 LNHDA, CDR2 SQIVND (reference sequence). The CDR3 consists of 14 residues. V was trimmed by 1 base and J by 5 bases, leaving 11 bases between them. The CDR3 loop reads CASSIAWGSETQYF. For the CDR3, the DNA is TGTGCCAGTAGTATAGCTTGGGGCTCGGAGACCCAGTACTTC.

The V call is TRBV6-1, the J call TRBJ1-1; 9 bases fit TRBD1. V gave up 6 bases and J gave up 10 bases; unmatched junction bases: 9. Germline V gene data show CDR1 as MNHNS and CDR2 as SASEGT. The CDR3 covers 13 residues. The CDR3 region has the DNA TGTGCCAGCAGACTCCGGGACAGGGTCTTAGCTTTCTTT. It is translated as CASRLRDRVLAFF.

The chain carries TRBV13 and TRBJ2-1, with 8 bases lining up with TRBD2. The CDR3 is made up of 18 amino acids. The germline V gene has CDR1 PRHDT and CDR2 FYEKMQ (reference sequence). The V gene end was trimmed by 5 bases and the J gene end by 0 bases; junction bases not matched to a gene: 12. CDR3 protein: CASSPGLVAGSSYNEQFF. The CDR3 region has the DNA TGTGCCAGCAGCCCAGGTTTGGTAGCGGGAAGCTCCTACAATGAGCAGTTCTTC.

CDR3 region: CASSTGTGFYEQYF. The CDR3 DNA follows: TGCGCCAGCAGTACCGGGACAGGGTTCTACGAGCAGTACTTC. V and J are TRBV5-1 and TRBJ2-7, with TRBD1 matching over 9 bases. The V gene's germline CDR1 is SGHRS and CDR2 YFSETQ. This CDR3 is built from 14 residues. The ends lost 5 bases at V and 3 bases at J; junction bases unmatched: 6.

The genes are TRBV7-2 and TRBJ2-7; D is undetermined. The CDR3 totals 14 residues. Between the trimmed V and J ends, which lost 1 base and 3 bases, there was a span of 10 bases. In germline, CDR1 is SGHTA, CDR2 FQGNSA. The CDR3 loop reads CASSLVISHYEQYF. The CDR3 DNA reads as TGTGCCAGCAGCTTAGTAATTAGTCACTACGAGCAGTACTTC.

The rearrangement joins TRBV5-6 to TRBJ1-5, with a tentative D call TRBD1 (6 bases). The CDR3 contains 15 residues. Germline V gene lookup returns CDR1 SGHDT and CDR2 YYEEEE. Trimming removed 1 base from V and 0 bases from J, with 8 bases in between. The CDR3 DNA sequence: TGTGCCAGCAGCTTGAGGGGGTCTAGCAATCAGCCCCAGCATTTT. Translation gives CASSLRGSSNQPQHF. The full variable domain, with the rest looked up from reference TRBV5-6 and TRBJ1-5, is DAGVTQSPTHLIKTRGQQVTLRCSPKSGHDTVSWYQQALGQGPQFIFQYYEEEERQRGNFPDRFSGHQFPNYSSELNVNALLLGDSALYLCASSLRGSSNQPQHFGDGTRLSIL.

The rearrangement joins TRBV28 to TRBJ1-2; 8 bases map to TRBD1. The CDR3 spans 13 residues. The V and J ends lost 3 bases and 7 bases, in that order; junction bases with no gene match: 4. Germline-derived CDR1 and CDR2 are MDHEN and SYDVKM. Here the CDR3 reads CASSFPDRVGYTF. CDR3 sequence (DNA): TGTGCCAGCAGTTTCCCGGACAGGGTTGGCTACACCTTC.